The source of this T cell receptor beta chain is a study of CD8 T cells in Susac syndrome. Germline-derived CDR1 and CDR2 are LNHNV and YYDKDF (reference sequence). V was pared by 0 bases and J by 2 bases, with 10 bases between. The CDR3 loop spans 15 amino acids. RNA in amounts of roughly 0.5 to 1 ug was reverse transcribed with random hexamers. MiXCR was run by TCRdb on the immunoSEQ multiplex PCR reads, yielding one entry per CDR3 protein. The sample has hundreds of thousands of distinct CDR3 sequences; approximately 94% are singletons. Input material: CD4+ T cells from PBMCs. The clonotype originates from a human donor with Susac syndrome. V gene TRBV15 combines with J gene TRBJ1-2; D might be TRBD1 (5 bases). The CDR3 spells CATSREDRRNYGYTF. The CDR3 nucleotides are TGTGCCACCAGCAGAGAAGACAGACGGAACTATGGCTACACCTTC. Full variable domain (outside the CDR3, taken from reference TRBV15 and TRBJ1-2): DAMVIQNPRYQVTQFGKPVTLSCSQTLNHNVMYWYQQKSSQAPKLLFHYYDKDFNNEADTPDNFQSRRPNTSFCFLDIRSPGLGDTAMYLCATSREDRRNYGYTFGSGTRLTVV.